The clone carrying this T cell receptor beta chain showed up just a few times. Donors in Cohort 3 counted as recovered after two negative PCRs, clearance, or symptom resolution. TCRdb keeps only in-frame clones here, not all; method: immunoSEQ multiplex PCR. In the table there are about 300,000 clones, approximately 90% of which are singletons. CDR1 is MDHEN, CDR2 SYDVKM, per germline. The V gene end was trimmed by 6 bases and the J gene end by 5 bases; junction bases not matched to a gene: 12. The CDR3 length is 15 residues. The data stem from a study of blood T cell repertoires in COVID-19. J is TRBJ2-7 and V is TRBV28; 8 bases line up with TRBD1. The origin of this receptor is a man aged 25 to 45 who had recovered from COVID-19. The sample was PBMCs or T cells enriched from blood (not recorded which). CDR3 coding DNA: TGTGCCAGCAGAAGCCGGAGACAGGGGCTACACGAGCAGTACTTC. This encodes CASRSRRQGLHEQYF.